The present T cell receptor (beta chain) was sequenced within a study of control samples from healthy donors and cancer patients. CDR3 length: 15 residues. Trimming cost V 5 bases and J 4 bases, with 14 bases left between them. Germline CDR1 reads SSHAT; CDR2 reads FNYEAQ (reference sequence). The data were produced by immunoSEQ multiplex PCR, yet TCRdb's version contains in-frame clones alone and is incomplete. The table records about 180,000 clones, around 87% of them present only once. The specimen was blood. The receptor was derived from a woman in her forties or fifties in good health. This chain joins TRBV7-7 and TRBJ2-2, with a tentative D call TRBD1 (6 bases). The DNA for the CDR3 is TGTGCCAGCAGCCCCCAGGGGTCCCCCACCGGGGAGCTGTTTTTT. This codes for CASSPQGSPTGELFF. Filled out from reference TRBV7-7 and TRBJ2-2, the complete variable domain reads GAGVSQSPRYKVTKRGQDVTLRCDPISSHATLYWYQQALGQGPEFLTYFNYEAQPDKSGLPSDRFSAERPEGSISTLTIQRTEQRDSAMYRCASSPQGSPTGELFFGEGSRLTVL.